These 15 T cell receptor beta chains were sequenced from one sample in a study of blood T cell repertoires in COVID-19. Generated by immunoSEQ multiplex PCR, the TCRdb table keeps only in-frame clones and is missing some. Seen here are about 110,000 clones, over 80% observed once, and the top ten hold roughly 20%. Sequences were obtained from peripheral blood. The receptor set was obtained from a woman aged 55 to 70 with acute or convalescent COVID-19.

This clone has a handful of counts. J is TRBJ1-4 and V is TRBV28, with a weak D call TRBD1 (5 bases). CDR1 and CDR2 from the germline V gene are MDHEN and SYDVKM. This CDR3 is 16 amino acids long. Trimming cost V 3 bases and J 2 bases, with 13 bases left between them. Here the CDR3 reads CASSFQGSDTNEKLFF. As DNA, the CDR3 is TGTGCCAGCAGTTTTCAGGGCTCAGACACTAATGAAAAACTGTTTTTT.

This sequence joins TRBV10-2 and TRBJ1-5; no firm D call. In germline, CDR1 is WSHSY, CDR2 SAAADI. Trimming removed 10 bases at V and 1 base at J, with 8 bases between. This CDR3 comprises 12 residues. CDR3 residues: CATKRSNQPQHF. The CDR3 DNA sequence: TGCGCCACCAAGAGAAGCAATCAGCCCCAGCATTTT.

This chain connects TRBV18 to TRBJ2-7; no reliable D call. The CDR3 loop spans 14 amino acids. Trimming removed 6 bases from V and 3 bases from J, with 15 bases in between. Germline-derived CDR1 and CDR2 are KGHSH and LQKENI. The CDR3 nucleotides are TGTGCCAGCTCCCAAACTGCCGGCGGCTACGAGCAGTACTTC. It translates to CASSQTAGGYEQYF.

This clone was seen once. The chain recombines TRBV25-1 with TRBJ1-1; tentatively, D is TRBD1 (5 bases). Deletions cut 0 bases from V and 1 base from J, with 15 bases between. Germline lookup yields CDR1 MGHDK and CDR2 SYGVNS. CDR3 length equals 17 residues. This CDR3 is CASSEYIGPGGNTEAFF. CDR3 in DNA: TGTGCCAGCAGTGAATATATAGGGCCGGGGGGGAACACTGAAGCTTTCTTT.

The V call is TRBV25-1, the J call TRBJ2-1; possible D gene TRBD2, 5 bases. The CDR3 contains 16 residues. Germline V gene data show CDR1 as MGHDK and CDR2 as SYGVNS. V dropped 2 bases and J dropped 3 bases, with 14 bases sitting between them. CDR3 residues: CASSEAGLAGYNEQFF. DNA for the CDR3: TGTGCCAGCAGTGAAGCCGGGCTAGCCGGCTACAATGAGCAGTTCTTC.

This rearrangement joins TRBV7-8 to TRBJ2-1; D call uncertain. V lost 5 bases and J 8 bases, leaving 16 bases between the germline ends. Germline V lookup: CDR1 SGHVS, CDR2 FQNEAQ. The CDR3 runs to 14 residues. The CDR3 spells CASSPRDGVYEQFF. CDR3 DNA: TGTGCCAGCAGCCCCCGCGACGGAGTTTATGAGCAGTTCTTC.

The V call is TRBV28, the J call TRBJ1-1; D call uncertain. V was trimmed by 5 bases and J by 5 bases, leaving 15 bases between them. This CDR3 region has 14 residues. Germline V gene sequence: CDR1 MDHEN, CDR2 SYDVKM. The CDR3 DNA is TGTGCCAGCAGTCCAAGACAACCGGGAACTGAAGCTTTCTTT. This codes for CASSPRQPGTEAFF.

The rearrangement links TRBV21-1 to TRBJ1-4. TRBV21-1 is annotated as a pseudogene. CDR3 size: 17 residues. The CDR3 sequence is CASSKCSPKVPNEKLFF. CDR3 DNA sequence: TGTGCCAGCAGCAAATGTTCCCCTAAAGTGCCTAATGAAAAACTGTTTTTT.

This chain uses TRBV28 with TRBJ1-5; D unclear. Trimming shortened V by 5 bases and J by 7 bases, and 9 bases separated the two germline ends. Germline V gene sequence: CDR1 MDHEN, CDR2 SYDVKM. The CDR3 contains 12 residues. The CDR3 region is CASSQATQPQHF. The CDR3 DNA reads as TGTGCCAGCAGTCAGGCTACCCAGCCCCAGCATTTT.

This clone showed up just a few times. The chain joins TRBV7-3 to TRBJ2-1; the match to TRBD2 covers 11 bases. Unmatched junction bases numbered 2, after V lost 5 bases and J lost 5 bases. Germline V gene lookup returns CDR1 SGHTA and CDR2 FQGTGA. CDR3 size: 14 residues. The CDR3 DNA is TGTGCCAGCAGCCCGACTAGCGGGAACAATGAGCAGTTCTTC. Protein product: CASSPTSGNNEQFF.

This sequence joins TRBV5-1 and TRBJ2-3; D call uncertain. Germline CDR1 and CDR2: SGHRS and YFSETQ. V lost 0 bases, J lost 0 bases, and 8 bases lay in between. This CDR3 comprises 15 residues. Here the CDR3 DNA reads TGCGCCAGCAGCTTGGCCAGGCTGAGCACAGATACGCAGTATTTT. Translating gives CASSLARLSTDTQYF.

J is TRBJ2-3 and V is TRBV10-3; D is perhaps TRBD2 (5 bases). The V end lost 4 bases, the J end lost 7 bases, and 15 bases lay between the germline ends. The CDR3 runs 14 residues. Germline loops: CDR1 ENHRY, CDR2 SYGVKD. This CDR3 reads CAISGVGSVNTQYF. The CDR3 region has the DNA TGTGCCATCAGTGGAGTAGGGAGTGTCAATACGCAGTATTTT.

The rearrangement joins TRBV19 to TRBJ2-1; 11 nucleotides agree with TRBD2. The CDR3 length is 16 residues. The V segment lost 7 bases and the J segment 14 bases; nucleotides outside the gene matches: 19. Germline CDR1 reads LNHDA; CDR2 reads SQIVND (reference sequence). For the CDR3, the DNA is TGTGCCAGTACCCCAGCTAGCGGGGGGCCGACGGGATCCGAGTTCTTC. It is translated as CASTPASGGPTGSEFF.

The chain combines TRBV27 with TRBJ2-3; a possible D gene is TRBD2 (6 bases). The CDR3 has 13 residues. Germline values: CDR1 MNHEY, CDR2 SMNVEV (reference sequence). Trimming shortened V by 8 bases and J by 6 bases, and 15 bases separated the two germline ends. CDR3 sequence: CASSRPEGDTQYF. In nucleotides, the CDR3 is TGTGCCAGCTCCCGACCGGAGGGGGATACGCAGTATTTT.

This chain links TRBV15 with TRBJ2-1; 11 bases are a match to TRBD2. CDR1 and CDR2 from the germline V gene are LNHNV and YYDKDF (reference sequence). The CDR3 loop spans 16 amino acids. The trim removed 0 bases at V and 8 bases at J, leaving 6 bases unmatched. This chain's CDR3 is CATSRDSSGGVDEQFF. Written as DNA, the CDR3 is TGTGCCACCAGCAGAGATAGTAGCGGGGGGGTCGATGAGCAGTTCTTC.